The 9 T cell receptor beta chains below come from one sample, sequenced in a study of shared clonotypes between healthy human individuals. Only in-frame clones appear in the TCRdb table, and some are missing; sequencing was by immunoSEQ multiplex PCR. The table lists about 2 million clones, 90% to 95% of them singletons. Sequencing was performed on naive CD4+ T cells sorted from blood. As to subset: CD45RA+ positively selected. The receptors derive from a man between 18 and 29 years old in good health.

The chain carries TRBV18 and TRBJ2-7; the D is unclear. CDR1 is KGHSH, CDR2 LQKENI, per germline. CDR3 length equals 11 residues. Trimming shortened V by 5 bases and J by 3 bases, and 5 bases separated the two germline ends. The CDR3 spells CASSSDYEQYF. For the CDR3, the DNA is TGTGCCAGCTCATCCGACTACGAGCAGTACTTC.

The rearrangement uses TRBV5-4 and TRBJ2-7, with a possible D match to TRBD1 (6 bases). Germline CDR1 SGHNT, CDR2 YYREEE (reference sequence). Trimming took off 4 bases at V and 7 bases at J, with 18 bases between the two ends. This CDR3 is 14 amino acids long. CDR3 nucleotide sequence: TGTGCCAGCAGCCAACAGGGTGGGGAGCGAGAGCAGTACTTC. The encoded protein is CASSQQGGEREQYF.

This chain uses TRBV6-5 with TRBJ1-4, with 9 positions matching TRBD1. With V trimmed by 8 bases and J by 7 bases, 5 bases remained unmatched. The CDR3 covers 13 residues. CDR1 is MNHEY and CDR2 is SVGAGI in the germline V gene. The CDR3 loop is CASLGTGSEKLFF. Here the CDR3 DNA reads TGTGCCAGCCTAGGGACAGGGAGTGAAAAACTGTTTTTT.

The chain uses TRBV7-9 and TRBJ2-1; D is undetermined. Trimming pared 5 bases from V and 0 bases from J, leaving 14 bases between. Germline lookup yields CDR1 SEHNR and CDR2 FQNEAQ (reference sequence). This CDR3 is built from 16 residues. Here the CDR3 DNA reads TGTGCCAGCAGCCCCGTGGGATTTCTCTCCTACAATGAGCAGTTCTTC. Translated: CASSPVGFLSYNEQFF.

The chain joins TRBV19 to TRBJ1-1; unclear D gene. CDR1 and CDR2 from the germline V gene are LNHDA and SQIVND (reference sequence). The V end was cut by 5 bases, the J end by 5 bases, with 15 bases between. The CDR3 is made up of 14 amino acids. CDR3 DNA: TGTGCCAGTAGTTATACCCCCCTCAAGACTGAAGCTTTCTTT. This codes for CASSYTPLKTEAFF.

The chain uses TRBV28 and TRBJ2-7, with 9 bases identical to TRBD1. Germline lookup yields CDR1 MDHEN and CDR2 SYDVKM. The J segment lost 9 bases and the V segment lost 6 bases, leaving 12 bases of the junction unmatched. This CDR3 region has 14 residues. The CDR3 nucleotides read TGTGCCAGCAGCCAACCGGGACAGGGAGTAGGGCAGTACTTC. This codes for CASSQPGQGVGQYF. The full variable domain, completed using reference TRBV28 and TRBJ2-7, is DVKVTQSSRYLVKRTGEKVFLECVQDMDHENMFWYRQDPGLGLRLIYFSYDVKMKEKGDIPEGYSVSREKKERFSLILESASTNQTSMYLCASSQPGQGVGQYFGPGTRLTVT.

This chain uses TRBV7-9 with TRBJ2-3, with no clear D. The germline V and J ends were trimmed by 4 bases and 6 bases, with 8 bases remaining between them. The germline V gene has CDR1 SEHNR and CDR2 FQNEAQ (reference sequence). CDR3 size: 12 residues. CDR3: CASSSQSDTQYF. DNA of the CDR3: TGTGCCAGCAGCTCCCAGTCGGATACGCAGTATTTT.

About this clone itself: This sample also contains other DNA sequences that code for the same CDR3. The chain uses TRBV6-5 and TRBJ2-7; TRBD1 is a possible D gene (5 bases). V lost 5 bases and J lost 6, with 11 bases in between. Per germline, CDR1 MNHEY and CDR2 SVGAGI. CDR3 length equals 12 residues. This CDR3 is CASSPGQGEQYF. The CDR3 DNA sequence: TGTGCCAGCAGTCCTGGGCAGGGCGAGCAGTACTTC.

Concerning this clone itself: Additional DNA sequences in this sample encode the identical CDR3. V is TRBV5-1 and J is TRBJ2-2, with a weak D call TRBD1 (6 bases). The length of the CDR3 is 15 residues. CDR1 and CDR2 (germline): SGHRS, YFSETQ. V lost 0 bases and J 3 bases, leaving 9 bases between the germline ends. DNA of the CDR3: TGCGCCAGCAGCTTGGTGACAGGTGACACCGGGGAGCTGTTTTTT. It yields the protein CASSLVTGDTGELFF.